This entry lists 22 T cell receptor beta chains sequenced from one sample in a study of T cells in localized non-small cell lung cancer. The data were produced by immunoSEQ multiplex PCR, yet TCRdb's version contains in-frame clones alone and is incomplete. The sample shows 2,500 to 3,500 clones, 27% of them seen only once. Specimen: normal lung tissue next to the tumor, collected before any cancer treatment. These receptors originate from a man aged 40 to 70 with stage I lung adenocarcinoma.

This sequence joins TRBV18 and TRBJ2-7; 8 positions match TRBD2. The J segment lost 1 base and the V segment lost 4 bases, leaving 3 bases of the junction unmatched. The V gene's germline CDR1 is KGHSH and CDR2 LQKENI. The CDR3 covers 14 residues. CDR3 residues: CASSQLADSYEQYF. In DNA form, the CDR3 reads TGTGCCAGCTCACAACTAGCGGATTCCTACGAGCAGTACTTC.

This rearrangement joins TRBV15 to TRBJ2-5; D possibly uses TRBD1 or TRBD2 (6 bases each). The CDR3 has 15 amino acids. The germline V and J ends were trimmed by 3 bases and 0 bases, with 11 bases remaining between them. Germline CDR1 and CDR2: LNHNV and YYDKDF (reference sequence). The CDR3 DNA sequence: TGTGCCACCAGCAGCGGAGGGGGAAACCAAGAGACCCAGTACTTC. This codes for CATSSGGGNQETQYF.

In this sample, this clone is large. The rearrangement joins TRBV19 to TRBJ2-3; 7 positions match TRBD1. The CDR3 has 13 residues. The V gene's germline CDR1 is LNHDA and CDR2 SQIVND (reference sequence). Germline trimming cut 6 bases from V and 6 bases from J; bases unmatched to any gene: 6. DNA for the CDR3: TGTGCCAGTAGGACAGGGAACGGGGATACGCAGTATTTT. As protein: CASRTGNGDTQYF. Full variable domain (rest looked up from reference TRBV19 and TRBJ2-3): DGGITQSPKYLFRKEGQNVTLSCEQNLNHDAMYWYRQDPGQGLRLIYYSQIVNDFQKGDIAEGYSVSREKKESFPLTVTSAQKNPTAFYLCASRTGNGDTQYFGPGTRLTVL.

This clone was found a few times. The chain couples TRBV6-8 to TRBJ2-6; D unresolved. The CDR3 spans 14 residues. V was shortened by 4 bases and J by 0 bases, with 4 bases between the two germline ends. Germline lookup yields CDR1 MNHGY and CDR2 SAAAGT. CDR3 sequence (DNA): TGTGCCAGCAGTTGGGGCTCTGGGGCCAACGTCCTGACTTTC. It codes for CASSWGSGANVLTF.

By sample share, this clone is medium-sized. CDR3 residues: CASRSGPTSYEQYF. As DNA, the CDR3 is TGTGCCAGCAGATCCGGGCCGACCTCCTACGAGCAGTACTTC. The V call is TRBV11-3, the J call TRBJ2-7; D is uncertain. Germline CDR1 and CDR2: SGHNT and YENEEA. The CDR3 loop spans 14 amino acids. Trimming took off 6 bases at V and 0 bases at J, with 12 bases between the two ends.

This clone is categorized as medium-sized. The chain has TRBV4-1 and TRBJ2-7, with 10 bases aligning to TRBD1. From germline, CDR1 is MGHRA and CDR2 YSYEKL. CDR3 size: 14 residues. Unmatched junction bases numbered 3, after V lost 3 bases and J lost 4 bases. The CDR3 sequence: CASSQTGGLYEQYF. CDR3 coding DNA: TGCGCCAGCAGCCAGACAGGGGGCCTTTACGAGCAGTACTTC.

Here the CDR3 reads CASSYGTSGSDEQFF. Here the CDR3 DNA reads TGTGCCAGCAGTTACGGGACTAGCGGGAGTGATGAGCAGTTCTTC. The gene calls are TRBV6-8 and TRBJ2-1; 14 positions match TRBD2. The CDR3 totals 15 residues. Trimming cost V 2 bases and J 8 bases; bases outside gene matches: 2. Germline lookup yields CDR1 MNHGY and CDR2 SAAAGT.

This clone has a handful of counts. The chain combines TRBV23-1 with TRBJ1-1; D remains unclear. TRBV23-1 is labeled an ORF, and its function is uncertain. The CDR3 sequence is 13 residues long. Trimming removed 6 bases at V and 6 bases at J, with 14 bases between. The CDR3 DNA reads TGCGCCAGCAGCCAGATTGGCCTCGCTGAAGCTTTCTTT. Its protein is CASSQIGLAEAFF.

The chain is built from TRBV6-8 and TRBJ1-2; TRBD1 might be the D (5 bases). This CDR3 is built from 13 residues. The V end lost 8 bases, the J end lost 4 bases, and 14 bases lay between the germline ends. Germline V CDR1 and CDR2: MNHGY, SAAAGT. CDR3 residues: CASRGPGGYGYTF. The CDR3 DNA sequence: TGTGCCAGCCGTGGACCCGGGGGCTATGGCTACACCTTC.

In this sample, this clone turned up a few times. The CDR3 protein is CASSHNGGEVIYGYTF. The CDR3 bases are TGTGCCAGTAGTCACAACGGCGGGGAGGTGATCTATGGCTACACCTTC. The chain combines TRBV19 with TRBJ1-2; no firm D call. The germline V and J ends were trimmed by 5 bases and 4 bases, with 20 bases remaining between them. CDR1 and CDR2 from the germline V gene are LNHDA and SQIVND (reference sequence). The CDR3 is made up of 16 amino acids.

This rearrangement joins TRBV30 to TRBJ2-1; 12 nucleotides agree with TRBD2. CDR1 is GTSNPN and CDR2 is SVGIG in the germline V gene (reference sequence). This CDR3 is built from 14 residues. J was trimmed by 6 bases and V by 5 bases; bases with no gene match: 5. Written as DNA, the CDR3 is TGTGCCTGGGGTCTAGCGGGAGGGCTCAATGAGCAGTTCTTC. It is translated as CAWGLAGGLNEQFF.

This clone was recorded only once. CDR3 region: CASSPDDGGYTF. CDR3 in DNA: TGTGCCAGCTCACCAGACGACGGAGGCTACACCTTC. The chain uses TRBV18 and TRBJ1-2, with D hard to call. Trimming left V 2 bases short and J 8 bases short, with 9 bases between. Germline V lookup: CDR1 KGHSH, CDR2 LQKENI. The CDR3 runs 12 residues.

In its sample, this clone was seen a few times. V gene TRBV11-3 combines with J gene TRBJ2-1, with 14 bases aligning to TRBD2. The J segment lost 5 bases and the V segment lost 5 bases, leaving 2 bases of the junction unmatched. The CDR3 is 15 amino acids. The germline gives CDR1 SGHNT, CDR2 YENEEA. This CDR3 reads CASSPGLAGDNEQFF. The CDR3 DNA is TGTGCCAGCAGCCCGGGACTAGCGGGGGACAATGAGCAGTTCTTC.

The gene calls are TRBV9 and TRBJ1-3; D gene ambiguous. V was trimmed by 5 bases and J by 2 bases, leaving 14 bases between them. The CDR3 runs 15 residues. Germline CDR1 reads SGDLS; CDR2 reads YYNGEE. The CDR3 protein is CASRRTGTPGNTIYF. The CDR3 coding sequence is TGTGCCAGCAGGCGCACGGGAACCCCTGGAAACACCATATATTTT.

This chain connects TRBV19 to TRBJ1-5, with TRBD1 matching over 10 bases. The V segment lost 5 bases and the J segment 4 bases; nucleotides outside the gene matches: 14. Germline V gene data show CDR1 as LNHDA and CDR2 as SQIVND (reference sequence). The CDR3 extends over 18 amino acids. DNA for the CDR3: TGTGCCAGTAGTCCGTGGATATCGGACAGGGGGGGAAATCAGCCCCAGCATTTT. This codes for CASSPWISDRGGNQPQHF.

There are a few counts of this clone. This chain joins TRBV6-8 and TRBJ2-2; 9 positions agree with TRBD2. V trimming: 5 bases; J trimming: 3 bases; junction bases outside the gene matches: 1. The germline V gene encodes CDR1 MNHGY and CDR2 SAAAGT. The CDR3 loop spans 14 amino acids. In DNA, the CDR3 is TGTGCCAGCAGTAGCGGGAGGCACACCGGGGAGCTGTTTTTT. Its protein is CASSSGRHTGELFF.

The chain is built from TRBV6-8 and TRBJ2-3, with D perhaps matching TRBD2 (7 bases). This CDR3 comprises 15 residues. The germline CDR1 and CDR2 sequences are MNHGY and SAAAGT. Trimming took 1 base from V and 5 from J, leaving 13 bases between them. The CDR3 region has the DNA TGTGCCAGCAGTTACTGGGGGGGCAGGGGAGATACGCAGTATTTT. Its protein product is CASSYWGGRGDTQYF.

This clone was observed a few times. CDR3 bases: TGTGCCAGCAGTGAAGGGACAGGGGGGTACAATGAGCAGTTCTTC. It codes for CASSEGTGGYNEQFF. J is TRBJ2-1 and V is TRBV2; 10 bases are a match to TRBD1. Germline loops: CDR1 SNHLY, CDR2 FYNNEI. The V and J ends lost 1 base and 4 bases, in that order; junction bases with no gene match: 1. CDR3 length equals 15 residues.

This chain joins TRBV11-3 and TRBJ2-7; 8 bases match TRBD2. The CDR3 has 16 amino acids. Germline V CDR1 and CDR2: SGHNT, YENEEA. J was trimmed by 3 bases and V by 5 bases; bases with no gene match: 12. In DNA, the CDR3 is TGTGCCAGCAGCAGACAGAGACTAGCGTCGGGCTACGAGCAGTACGTC. Translating gives CASSRQRLASGYEQYV.

This clone showed up just a few times. This chain joins TRBV11-3 and TRBJ2-2, with D perhaps matching TRBD2 (5 bases). Looked up from germline, CDR1 is SGHNT and CDR2 is YENEEA. CDR3 size: 15 residues. V was trimmed by 5 bases and J by 5 bases, leaving 15 bases between them. CDR3 sequence (DNA): TGTGCCAGCAGCGGAGGAAGGAGTGGTACCGGGGAGCTGTTTTTT. Amino acids: CASSGGRSGTGELFF. Combining the CDR3 with reference TRBV11-3 and TRBJ2-2 gives the whole variable domain EAGVVQSPRYKIIEKKQPVAFWCNPISGHNTLYWYLQNLGQGPELLIRYENEEAVDDSQLPKDRFSAERLKGVDSTLKIQPAELGDSAVYLCASSGGRSGTGELFFGEGSRLTVL.

Here the CDR3 reads CASSSEGDLYGYTF. In nucleotides, the CDR3 is TGCGCCAGCAGCTCGGAGGGGGACCTCTATGGCTACACCTTC. V is TRBV5-1 and J is TRBJ1-2; possible D gene TRBD1, 6 bases. The germline gives CDR1 SGHRS, CDR2 YFSETQ. The CDR3 runs 14 residues. Trimming cost V 3 bases and J 4 bases, with 13 bases left between them.

This clone was recorded a few times. The rearrangement uses TRBV11-3 and TRBJ2-2; D is possibly TRBD1 (5 bases). This CDR3 comprises 16 residues. V shed 1 base and J shed 7 bases, with 16 bases lying between them. CDR1 is SGHNT and CDR2 is YENEEA in the germline V gene. This CDR3 reads CASSLGGASRGGELFF. DNA for the CDR3: TGTGCCAGCAGCTTAGGTGGGGCCTCCCGTGGCGGGGAGCTGTTTTTT.